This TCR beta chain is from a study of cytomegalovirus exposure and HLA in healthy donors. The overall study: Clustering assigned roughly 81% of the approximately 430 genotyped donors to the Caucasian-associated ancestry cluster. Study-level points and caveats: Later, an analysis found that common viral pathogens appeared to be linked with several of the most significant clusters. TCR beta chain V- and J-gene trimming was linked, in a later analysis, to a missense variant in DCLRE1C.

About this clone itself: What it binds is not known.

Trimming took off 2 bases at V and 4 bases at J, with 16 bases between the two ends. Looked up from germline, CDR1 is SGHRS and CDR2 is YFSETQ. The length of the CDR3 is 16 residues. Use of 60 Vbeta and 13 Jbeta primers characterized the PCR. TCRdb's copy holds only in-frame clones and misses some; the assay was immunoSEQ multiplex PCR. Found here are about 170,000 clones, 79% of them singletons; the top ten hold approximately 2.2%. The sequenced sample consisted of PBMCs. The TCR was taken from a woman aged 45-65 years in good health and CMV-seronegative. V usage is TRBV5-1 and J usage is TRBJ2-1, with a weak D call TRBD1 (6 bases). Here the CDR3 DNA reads TGCGCCAGCAGCTTTAGGGGGAAGAAGGATTACAATGAGCAGTTCTTC. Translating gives CASSFRGKKDYNEQFF. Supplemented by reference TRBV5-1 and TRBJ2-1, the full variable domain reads KAGVTQTPRYLIKTRGQQVTLSCSPISGHRSVSWYQQTPGQGLQFLFEYFSETQRNKGNFPGRFSGRQFSNSRSEMNVSTLELGDSALYLCASSFRGKKDYNEQFFGPGTRLTVL.